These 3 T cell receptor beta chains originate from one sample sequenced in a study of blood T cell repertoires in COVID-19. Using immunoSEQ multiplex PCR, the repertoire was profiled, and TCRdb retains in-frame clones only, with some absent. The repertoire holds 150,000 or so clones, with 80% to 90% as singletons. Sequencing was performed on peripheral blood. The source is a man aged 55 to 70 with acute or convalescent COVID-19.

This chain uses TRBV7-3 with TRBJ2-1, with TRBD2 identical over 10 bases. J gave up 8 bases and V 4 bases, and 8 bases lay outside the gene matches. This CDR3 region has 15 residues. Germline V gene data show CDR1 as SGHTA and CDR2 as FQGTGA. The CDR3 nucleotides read TGTGCCAGCAGCTCCCCTAGCGGGAGTAGCGATGAGCAGTTCTTC. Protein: CASSSPSGSSDEQFF.

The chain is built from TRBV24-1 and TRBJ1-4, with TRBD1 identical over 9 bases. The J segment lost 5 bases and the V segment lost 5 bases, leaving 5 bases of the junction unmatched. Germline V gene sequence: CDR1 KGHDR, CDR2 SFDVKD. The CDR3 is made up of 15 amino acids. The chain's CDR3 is CATSVGTGRNEKLFF. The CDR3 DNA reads TGTGCCACCAGTGTAGGGACAGGGAGAAATGAAAAACTGTTTTTT.

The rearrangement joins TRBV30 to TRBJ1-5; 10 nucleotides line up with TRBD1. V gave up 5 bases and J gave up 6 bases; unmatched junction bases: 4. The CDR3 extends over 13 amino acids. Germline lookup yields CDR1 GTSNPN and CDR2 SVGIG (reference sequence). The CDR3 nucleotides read TGTGCCTGGGAGCGGGACAGGGGTCAGCCCCAGCATTTT. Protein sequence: CAWERDRGQPQHF.